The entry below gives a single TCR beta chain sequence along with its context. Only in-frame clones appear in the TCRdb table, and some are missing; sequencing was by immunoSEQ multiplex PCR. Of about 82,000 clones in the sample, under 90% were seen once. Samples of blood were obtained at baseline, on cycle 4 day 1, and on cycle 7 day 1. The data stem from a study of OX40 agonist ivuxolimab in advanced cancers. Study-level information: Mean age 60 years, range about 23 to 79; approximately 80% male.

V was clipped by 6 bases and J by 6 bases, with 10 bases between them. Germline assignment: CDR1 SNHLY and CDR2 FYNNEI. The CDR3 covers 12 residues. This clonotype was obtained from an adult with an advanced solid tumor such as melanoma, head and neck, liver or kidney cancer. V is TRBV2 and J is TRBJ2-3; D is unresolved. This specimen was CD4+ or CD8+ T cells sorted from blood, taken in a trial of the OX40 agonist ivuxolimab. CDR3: CASSLNYDTQYF. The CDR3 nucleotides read TGTGCCAGCAGCCTGAACTACGATACGCAGTATTTT. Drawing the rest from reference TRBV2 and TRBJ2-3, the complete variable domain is EPEVTQTPSHQVTQMGQEVILRCVPISNHLYFYWYRQILGQKVEFLVSFYNNEISEKSEIFDDQFSVERPDGSNFTLKIRSTKLEDSAMYFCASSLNYDTQYFGPGTRLTVL.